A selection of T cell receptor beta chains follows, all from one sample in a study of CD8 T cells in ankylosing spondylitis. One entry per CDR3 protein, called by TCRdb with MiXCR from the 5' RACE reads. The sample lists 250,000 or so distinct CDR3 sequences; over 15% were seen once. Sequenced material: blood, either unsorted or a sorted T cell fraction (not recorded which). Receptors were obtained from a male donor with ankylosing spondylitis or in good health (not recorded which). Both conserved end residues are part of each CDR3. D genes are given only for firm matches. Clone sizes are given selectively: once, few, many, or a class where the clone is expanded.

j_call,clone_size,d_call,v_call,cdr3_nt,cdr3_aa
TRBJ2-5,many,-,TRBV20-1,TGCAGTGCTAGCGGCGGCCAAGAGACCCAGTACTTC,CSASGGQETQYF
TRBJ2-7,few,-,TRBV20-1,TGCAGTGCTGACACCTTCCTTACCTACGAGCAGTACTTC,CSADTFLTYEQYF
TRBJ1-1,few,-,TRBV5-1,TGCGCCAGCAGCTTGGCGGGGGTGGTCACTGAAGCTTTCTTT,CASSLAGVVTEAFF
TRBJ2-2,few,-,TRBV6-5,TGTGCCAGCAGTTACTCGGGGGGTCGGGAGCTGTTTTTT,CASSYSGGRELFF
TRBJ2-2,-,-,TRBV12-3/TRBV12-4,TGTGCCAGCAGTTTACGGGGGGCCGGGGACGGGGAGCTGTTTTTT,CASSLRGAGDGELFF
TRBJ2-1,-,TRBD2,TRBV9,TGTGCCAGCAGCGTAGAACCTACAAGGGAGGGCAATGAGCAGTTCTTC,CASSVEPTREGNEQFF
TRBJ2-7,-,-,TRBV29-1,TGCAGCGTTGAAAGCCAGAGAGACTACGAGCAGTACTTC,CSVESQRDYEQYF
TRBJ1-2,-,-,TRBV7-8,TGTGCCAGCAGCATTCGAGGGACGGACTATGGCTACACCTTC,CASSIRGTDYGYTF
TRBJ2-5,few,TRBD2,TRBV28,TGTGCCAGCACCTCGACTAGCGGGAGGGTCCTGGGCGAGATGGAACAGTACTTC,CASTSTSGRVLGEMEQYF
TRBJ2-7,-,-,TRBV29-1,TGCAGCGTTGAAGATCCCGGGGCGGCCTCCTACGAGCAGTACTTC,CSVEDPGAASYEQYF
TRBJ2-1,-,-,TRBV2,TGTGCCAGCTGCCCCTGGCGCCTGGATGAGCAGTTCTTC,CASCPWRLDEQFF
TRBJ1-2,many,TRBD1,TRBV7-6,TGTGCCAGCAGCTCAGGACAGGGGGCGGACTATGGCTACACCTTC,CASSSGQGADYGYTF
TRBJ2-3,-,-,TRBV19,TGTGCCAGTAGTATATCTTCGGGAGACCAGTATTTT,CASSISSGDQYF
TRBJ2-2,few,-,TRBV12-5,TGTGCTAGTGGTTTGGTCGGGGGTACCGGGGAGCTGTTTTTT,CASGLVGGTGELFF
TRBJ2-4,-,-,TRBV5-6,TGTGCCAGCAGCTCTGCAGGGGAAAACATTCAGTACTTC,CASSSAGENIQYF
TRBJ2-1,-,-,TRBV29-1,TGCAGCGTTGTCGGCGGGGACCAGCGGCCCTCCTACAATGAGCAGTTCTTC,CSVVGGDQRPSYNEQFF
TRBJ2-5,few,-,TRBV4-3,TGCGCCAGCAGCCAAGACCCGGGGGCGTACGGAGAGACCCAGTACTTC,CASSQDPGAYGETQYF
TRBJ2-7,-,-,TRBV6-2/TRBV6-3,TGTGCCGGGGGACAACCCTACGAGCAGTACTTC,CAGGQPYEQYF
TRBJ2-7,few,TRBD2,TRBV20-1,TGCAGTGCCAGACTAGCGGGAGTCCGTTCCGGCTACGAGCAGTACTTC,CSARLAGVRSGYEQYF
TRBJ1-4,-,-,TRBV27,TGTGCCAGCAGTCCAGGGAATGACGGGACCCTTAATGAAAAACTGTTTTTT,CASSPGNDGTLNEKLFF
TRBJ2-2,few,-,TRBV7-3,TGTGCCAGCAGCTCAGGAACGAACACCGGGGAGCTGTTTTTT,CASSSGTNTGELFF
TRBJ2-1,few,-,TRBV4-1,TGCGCCAGCAGCCAAGAGTGGGGCGGGATACCCTACAATGAGCAGTTCTTC,CASSQEWGGIPYNEQFF
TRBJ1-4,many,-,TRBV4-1,TGCGCCAGCAGCCATTACCGACAGGAATATAATGAAAAACTGTTTTTT,CASSHYRQEYNEKLFF
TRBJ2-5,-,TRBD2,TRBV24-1,TGTGCCACCAGTGTTGAACTAGCGGGATGGGAGACCCAGTACTTC,CATSVELAGWETQYF
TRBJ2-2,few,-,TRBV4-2,TGTGCCAGCAGCCAAGAGGGCCTTGGGGTAGGGGGGAACACCGGGGAGCTGTTTTTT,CASSQEGLGVGGNTGELFF
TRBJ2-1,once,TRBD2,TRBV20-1,TGCAGTGCTCCTGAGGGACTAGCGGGAGAAAGGGCGTCCTACAATGAGCAGTTCTTC,CSAPEGLAGERASYNEQFF
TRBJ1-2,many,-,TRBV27,TGTGCCAGCAGTTTAGAGGCAGGGGAGTACTACACCTTC,CASSLEAGEYYTF
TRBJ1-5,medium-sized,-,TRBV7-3,TGTGCCAGCAGCTTAGGAGCCAATCAGCCCCAGCATTTT,CASSLGANQPQHF